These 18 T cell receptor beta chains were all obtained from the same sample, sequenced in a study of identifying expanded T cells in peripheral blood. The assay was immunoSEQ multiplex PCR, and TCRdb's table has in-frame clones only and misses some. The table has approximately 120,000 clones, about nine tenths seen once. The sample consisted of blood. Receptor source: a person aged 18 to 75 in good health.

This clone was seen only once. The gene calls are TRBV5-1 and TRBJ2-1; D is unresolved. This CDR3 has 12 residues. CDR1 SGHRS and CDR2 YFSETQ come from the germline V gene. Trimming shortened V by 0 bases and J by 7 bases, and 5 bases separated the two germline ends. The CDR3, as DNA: TGCGCCAGCAGCTTGGAGATGAATGAGCAGTTCTTC. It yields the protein CASSLEMNEQFF.

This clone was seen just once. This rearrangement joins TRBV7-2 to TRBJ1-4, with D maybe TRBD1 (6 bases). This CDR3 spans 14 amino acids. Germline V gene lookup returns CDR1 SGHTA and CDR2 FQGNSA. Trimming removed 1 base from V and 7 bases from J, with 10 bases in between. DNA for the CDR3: TGTGCCAGCAGCTTAGGGCGGGGGGCTGAAAAACTGTTTTTT. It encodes CASSLGRGAEKLFF.

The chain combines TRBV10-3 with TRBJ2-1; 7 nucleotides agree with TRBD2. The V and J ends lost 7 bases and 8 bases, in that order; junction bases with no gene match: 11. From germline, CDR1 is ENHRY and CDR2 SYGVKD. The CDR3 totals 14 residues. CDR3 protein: CAITVGGGSDEQFF. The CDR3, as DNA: TGTGCCATCACTGTCGGGGGAGGGAGTGATGAGCAGTTCTTC.

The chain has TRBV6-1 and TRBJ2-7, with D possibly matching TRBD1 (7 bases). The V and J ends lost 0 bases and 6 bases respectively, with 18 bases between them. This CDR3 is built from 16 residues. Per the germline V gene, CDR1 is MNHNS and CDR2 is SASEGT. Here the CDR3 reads CASSEALRQGGGEQYF. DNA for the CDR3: TGTGCCAGCAGTGAAGCGCTCCGACAGGGAGGAGGCGAGCAGTACTTC.

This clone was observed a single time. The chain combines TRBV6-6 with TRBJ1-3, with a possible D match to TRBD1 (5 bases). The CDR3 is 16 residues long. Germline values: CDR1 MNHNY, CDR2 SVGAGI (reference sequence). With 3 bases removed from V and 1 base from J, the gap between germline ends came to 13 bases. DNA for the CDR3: TGTGCCAGCAGTTATGAGGGGAGGAGGTCTGGAAACACCATATATTTT. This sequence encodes CASSYEGRRSGNTIYF.

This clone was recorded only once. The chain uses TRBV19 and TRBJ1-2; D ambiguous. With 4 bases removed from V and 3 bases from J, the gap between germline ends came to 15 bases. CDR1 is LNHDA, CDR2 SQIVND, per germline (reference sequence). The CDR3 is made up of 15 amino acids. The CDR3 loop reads CASSRDPGRHYGYTF. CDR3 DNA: TGTGCCAGTAGTAGGGATCCCGGCAGGCACTATGGCTACACCTTC.

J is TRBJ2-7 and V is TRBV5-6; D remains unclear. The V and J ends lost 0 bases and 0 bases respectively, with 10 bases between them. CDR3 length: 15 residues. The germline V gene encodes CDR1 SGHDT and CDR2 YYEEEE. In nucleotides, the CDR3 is TGTGCCAGCAGCTTGGGCTTGGGTAGCTCCTACGAGCAGTACTTC. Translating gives CASSLGLGSSYEQYF.

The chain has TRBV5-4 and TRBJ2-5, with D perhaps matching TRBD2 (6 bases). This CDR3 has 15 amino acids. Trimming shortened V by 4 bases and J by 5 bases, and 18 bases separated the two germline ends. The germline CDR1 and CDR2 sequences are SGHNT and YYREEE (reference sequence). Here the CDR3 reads CASSPSPVSGETQYF. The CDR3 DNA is TGTGCCAGCAGCCCATCCCCGGTCAGCGGGGAGACCCAGTACTTC.

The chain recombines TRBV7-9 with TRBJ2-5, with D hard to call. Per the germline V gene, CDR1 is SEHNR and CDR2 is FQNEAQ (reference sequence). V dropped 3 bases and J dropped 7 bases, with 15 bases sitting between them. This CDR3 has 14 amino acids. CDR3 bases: TGTGCCAGCAGCTTTTCAGAGGTCCTCGGGACCCAGTACTTC. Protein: CASSFSEVLGTQYF. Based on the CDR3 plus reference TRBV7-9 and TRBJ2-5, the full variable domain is DTGVSQNPRHKITKRGQNVTFRCDPISEHNRLYWYRQTLGQGPEFLTYFQNEAQLEKSRLLSDRFSAERPKGSFSTLEIQRTEQGDSAMYLCASSFSEVLGTQYFGPGTRLLVL.

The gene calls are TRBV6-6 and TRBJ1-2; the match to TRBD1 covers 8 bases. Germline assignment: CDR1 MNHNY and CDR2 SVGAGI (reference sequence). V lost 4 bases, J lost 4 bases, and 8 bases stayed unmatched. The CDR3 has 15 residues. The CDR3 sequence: CASSLEGQEPYGYTF. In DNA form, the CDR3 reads TGTGCCAGCAGTTTAGAGGGACAGGAACCCTATGGCTACACCTTC.

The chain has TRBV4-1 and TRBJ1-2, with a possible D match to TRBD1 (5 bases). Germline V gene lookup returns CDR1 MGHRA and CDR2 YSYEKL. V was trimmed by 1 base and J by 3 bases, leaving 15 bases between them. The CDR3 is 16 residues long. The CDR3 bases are TGCGCCAGCAGCCAAGCTGGACACGACAGTGACTATGGCTACACCTTC. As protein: CASSQAGHDSDYGYTF.

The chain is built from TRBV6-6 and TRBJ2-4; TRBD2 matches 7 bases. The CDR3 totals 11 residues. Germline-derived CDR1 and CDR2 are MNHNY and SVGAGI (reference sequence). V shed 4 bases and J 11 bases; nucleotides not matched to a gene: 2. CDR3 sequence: CASSSAGVQYF. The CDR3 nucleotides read TGTGCCAGCAGTTCCGCGGGGGTTCAGTACTTC.

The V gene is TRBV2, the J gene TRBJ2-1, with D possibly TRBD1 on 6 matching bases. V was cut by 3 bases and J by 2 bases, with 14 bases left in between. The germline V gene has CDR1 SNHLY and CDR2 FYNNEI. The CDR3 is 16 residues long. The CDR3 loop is CASSDQWKGAYNEQFF. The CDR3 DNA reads TGTGCCAGCAGTGATCAATGGAAGGGGGCCTACAATGAGCAGTTCTTC.

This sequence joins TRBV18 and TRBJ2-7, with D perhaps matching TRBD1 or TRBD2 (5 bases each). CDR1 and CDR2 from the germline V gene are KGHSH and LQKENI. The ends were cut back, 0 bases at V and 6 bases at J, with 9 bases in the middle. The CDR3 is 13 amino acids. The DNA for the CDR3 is TGTGCCAGCTCACCACCGGGGGTCTTCGAGCAGTACTTC. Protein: CASSPPGVFEQYF. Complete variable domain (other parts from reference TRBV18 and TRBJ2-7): NAGVMQNPRHLVRRRGQEARLRCSPMKGHSHVYWYRQLPEEGLKFMVYLQKENIIDESGMPKERFSAEFPKEGPSILRIQQVVRGDSAAYFCASSPPGVFEQYFGPGTRLTVT.

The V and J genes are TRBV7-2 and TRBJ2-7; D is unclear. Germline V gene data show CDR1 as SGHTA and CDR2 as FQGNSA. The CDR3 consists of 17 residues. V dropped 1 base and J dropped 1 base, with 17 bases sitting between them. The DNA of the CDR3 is TGTGCCAGCAGCTTAGAGGGCTCCGATCTCTATTCCTACGAGCAGTACTTC. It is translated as CASSLEGSDLYSYEQYF.

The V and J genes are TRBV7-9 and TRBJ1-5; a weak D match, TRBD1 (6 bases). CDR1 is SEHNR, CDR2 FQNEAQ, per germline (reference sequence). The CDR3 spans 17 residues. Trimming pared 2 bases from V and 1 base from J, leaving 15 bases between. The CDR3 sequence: CASSLFGGAWSNQPQHF. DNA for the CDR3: TGTGCCAGCAGCTTATTCGGGGGCGCTTGGAGCAATCAGCCCCAGCATTTT.

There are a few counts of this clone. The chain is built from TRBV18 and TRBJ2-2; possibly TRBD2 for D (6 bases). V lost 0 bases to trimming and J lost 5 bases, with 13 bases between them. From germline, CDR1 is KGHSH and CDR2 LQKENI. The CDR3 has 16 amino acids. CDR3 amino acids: CASSPPYGGGTGELFF. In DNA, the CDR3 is TGTGCCAGCTCACCACCGTACGGGGGAGGAACCGGGGAGCTGTTTTTT. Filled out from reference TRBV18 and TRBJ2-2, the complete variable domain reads NAGVMQNPRHLVRRRGQEARLRCSPMKGHSHVYWYRQLPEEGLKFMVYLQKENIIDESGMPKERFSAEFPKEGPSILRIQQVVRGDSAAYFCASSPPYGGGTGELFFGEGSRLTVL.

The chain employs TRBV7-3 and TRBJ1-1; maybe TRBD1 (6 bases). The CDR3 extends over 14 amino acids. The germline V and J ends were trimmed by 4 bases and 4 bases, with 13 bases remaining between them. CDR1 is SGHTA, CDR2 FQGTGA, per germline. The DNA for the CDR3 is TGTGCCAGCAGCTCGACAGGCTGGGGCACTGAAGCTTTCTTT. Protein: CASSSTGWGTEAFF.